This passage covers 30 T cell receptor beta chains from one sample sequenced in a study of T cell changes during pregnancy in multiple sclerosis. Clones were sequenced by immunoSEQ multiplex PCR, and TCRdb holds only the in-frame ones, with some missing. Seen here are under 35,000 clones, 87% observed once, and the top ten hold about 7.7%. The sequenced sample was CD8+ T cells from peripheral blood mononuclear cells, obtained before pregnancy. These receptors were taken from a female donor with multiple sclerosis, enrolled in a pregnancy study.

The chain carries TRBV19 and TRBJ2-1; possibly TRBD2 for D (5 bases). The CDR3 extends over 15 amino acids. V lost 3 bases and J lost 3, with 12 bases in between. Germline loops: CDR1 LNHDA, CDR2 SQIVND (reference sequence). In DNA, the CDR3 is TGTGCCAGTAGTATTAAGGACTTAAACTACAATGAGCAGTTCTTC. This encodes CASSIKDLNYNEQFF.

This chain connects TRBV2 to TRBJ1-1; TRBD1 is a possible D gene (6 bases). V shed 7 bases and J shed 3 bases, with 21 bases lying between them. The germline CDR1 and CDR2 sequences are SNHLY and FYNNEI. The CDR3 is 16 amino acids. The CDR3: CASTTRPGAADTEAFF. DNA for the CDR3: TGTGCCAGCACAACGCGGCCAGGGGCCGCGGACACTGAAGCTTTCTTT.

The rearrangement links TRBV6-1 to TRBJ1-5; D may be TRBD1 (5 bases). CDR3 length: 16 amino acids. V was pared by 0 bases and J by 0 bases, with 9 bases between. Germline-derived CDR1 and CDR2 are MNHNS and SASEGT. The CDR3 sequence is CASSEARGNSNQPQHF. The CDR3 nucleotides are TGTGCCAGCAGTGAAGCTCGGGGGAATAGCAATCAGCCCCAGCATTTT.

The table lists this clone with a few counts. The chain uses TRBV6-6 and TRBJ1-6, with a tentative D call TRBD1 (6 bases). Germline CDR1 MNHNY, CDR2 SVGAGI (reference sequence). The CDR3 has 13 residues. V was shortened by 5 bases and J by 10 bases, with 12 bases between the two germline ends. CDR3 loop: CASSPTQGSPLHF. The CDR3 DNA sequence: TGTGCCAGCAGTCCCACACAGGGATCACCCCTCCACTTT.

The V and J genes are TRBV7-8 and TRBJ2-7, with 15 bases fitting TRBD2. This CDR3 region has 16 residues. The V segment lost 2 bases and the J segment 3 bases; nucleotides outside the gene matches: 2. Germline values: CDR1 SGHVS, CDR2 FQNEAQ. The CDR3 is CASSLPGLAGGYEQYF. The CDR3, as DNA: TGTGCCAGCAGCTTACCGGGACTAGCGGGAGGCTACGAGCAGTACTTC. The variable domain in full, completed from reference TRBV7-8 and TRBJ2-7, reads GAGVSQSPRYKVAKRGQDVALRCDPISGHVSLFWYQQALGQGPEFLTYFQNEAQLDKSGLPSDRFFAERPEGSVSTLKIQRTQQEDSAVYLCASSLPGLAGGYEQYFGPGTRLTVT.

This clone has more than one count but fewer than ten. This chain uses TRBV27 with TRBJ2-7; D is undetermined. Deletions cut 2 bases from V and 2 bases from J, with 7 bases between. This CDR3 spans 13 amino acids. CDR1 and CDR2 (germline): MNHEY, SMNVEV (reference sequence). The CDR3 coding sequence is TGTGCCAGCAGTTTACGGTCAACCTACGAGCAGTACTTC. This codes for CASSLRSTYEQYF.

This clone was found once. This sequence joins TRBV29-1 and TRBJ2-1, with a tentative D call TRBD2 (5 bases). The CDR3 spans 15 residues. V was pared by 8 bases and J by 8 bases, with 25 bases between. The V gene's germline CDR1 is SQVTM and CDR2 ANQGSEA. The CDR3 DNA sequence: TGCAGCTCCCGGGAATATCTTTCGACATACGATGAGCAGTTCTTC. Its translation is CSSREYLSTYDEQFF.

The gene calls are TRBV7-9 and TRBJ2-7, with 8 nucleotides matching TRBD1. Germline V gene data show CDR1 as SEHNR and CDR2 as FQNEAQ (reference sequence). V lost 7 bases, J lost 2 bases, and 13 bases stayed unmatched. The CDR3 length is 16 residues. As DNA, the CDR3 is TGTGCCAGCACCGGAGCTTTGGACAGGGTGACCTACGAGCAGTACTTC. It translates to CASTGALDRVTYEQYF.

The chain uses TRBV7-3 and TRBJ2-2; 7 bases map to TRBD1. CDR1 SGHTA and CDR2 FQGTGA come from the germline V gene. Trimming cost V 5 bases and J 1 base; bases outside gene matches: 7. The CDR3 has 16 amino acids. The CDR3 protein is CASSPRQGENTGELFF. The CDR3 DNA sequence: TGTGCCAGCAGCCCACGACAGGGCGAGAACACCGGGGAGCTGTTTTTT.

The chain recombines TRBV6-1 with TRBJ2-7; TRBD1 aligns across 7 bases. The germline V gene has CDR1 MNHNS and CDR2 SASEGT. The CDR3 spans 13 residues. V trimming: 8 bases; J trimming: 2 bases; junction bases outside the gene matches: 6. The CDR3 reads CASFSGTAYEQYF. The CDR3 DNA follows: TGTGCCAGCTTTTCCGGGACAGCCTACGAGCAGTACTTC.

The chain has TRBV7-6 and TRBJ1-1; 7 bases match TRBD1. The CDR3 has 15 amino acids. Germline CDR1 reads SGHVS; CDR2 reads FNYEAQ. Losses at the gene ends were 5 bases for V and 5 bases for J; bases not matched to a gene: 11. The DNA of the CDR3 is TGTGCCAGCAGCCTGACAGACAGGGCGCGGACTGAAGCTTTCTTT. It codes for CASSLTDRARTEAFF.

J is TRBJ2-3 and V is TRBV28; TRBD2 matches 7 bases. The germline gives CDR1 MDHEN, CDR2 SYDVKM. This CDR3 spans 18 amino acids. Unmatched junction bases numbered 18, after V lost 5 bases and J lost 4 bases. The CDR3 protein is CASSGASGSRLGADTQYF. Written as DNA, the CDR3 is TGTGCCAGCAGTGGGGCTAGCGGCTCCCGACTCGGGGCAGATACGCAGTATTTT.

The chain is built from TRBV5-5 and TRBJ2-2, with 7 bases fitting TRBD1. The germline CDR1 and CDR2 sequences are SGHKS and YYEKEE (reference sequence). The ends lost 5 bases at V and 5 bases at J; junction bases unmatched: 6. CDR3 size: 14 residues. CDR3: CASSYTGETGELFF. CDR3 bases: TGTGCCAGCAGTTACACAGGGGAAACCGGGGAGCTGTTTTTT.

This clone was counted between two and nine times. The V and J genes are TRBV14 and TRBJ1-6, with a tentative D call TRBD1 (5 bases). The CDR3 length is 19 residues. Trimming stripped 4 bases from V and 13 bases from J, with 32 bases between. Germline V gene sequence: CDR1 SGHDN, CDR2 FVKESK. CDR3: CASSRNCGHEENVRGPLHF. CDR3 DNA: TGTGCCAGCAGCCGAAACTGTGGACACGAAGAAAACGTTAGGGGTCCCCTCCACTTT. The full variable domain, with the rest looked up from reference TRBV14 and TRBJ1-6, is EAGVTQFPSHSVIEKGQTVTLRCDPISGHDNLYWYRRVMGKEIKFLLHFVKESKQDESGMPNNRFLAERTGGTYSTLKVQPAELEDSGVYFCASSRNCGHEENVRGPLHFGNGTRLTVT.

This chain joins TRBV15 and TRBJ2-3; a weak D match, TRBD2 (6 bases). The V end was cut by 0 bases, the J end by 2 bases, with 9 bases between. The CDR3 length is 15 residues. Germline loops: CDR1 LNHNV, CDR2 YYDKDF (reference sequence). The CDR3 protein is CATSRDSGATDTQYF. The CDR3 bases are TGTGCCACCAGCAGAGATAGCGGCGCCACAGATACGCAGTATTTT.

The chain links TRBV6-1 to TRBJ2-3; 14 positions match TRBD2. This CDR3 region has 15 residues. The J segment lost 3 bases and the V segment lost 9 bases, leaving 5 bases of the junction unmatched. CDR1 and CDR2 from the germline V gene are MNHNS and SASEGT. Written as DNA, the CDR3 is TGTGCCAGTACGGGACTAGCGGGAGATACAGATACGCAGTATTTT. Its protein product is CASTGLAGDTDTQYF.

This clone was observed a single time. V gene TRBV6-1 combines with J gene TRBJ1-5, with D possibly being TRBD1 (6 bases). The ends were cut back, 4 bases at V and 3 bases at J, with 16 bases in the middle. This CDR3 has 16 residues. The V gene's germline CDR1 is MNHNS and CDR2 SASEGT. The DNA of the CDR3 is TGTGCCAGCAGTGTGGGGGCCTGGGGGTTCAATCAGCCCCAGCATTTT. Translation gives CASSVGAWGFNQPQHF.

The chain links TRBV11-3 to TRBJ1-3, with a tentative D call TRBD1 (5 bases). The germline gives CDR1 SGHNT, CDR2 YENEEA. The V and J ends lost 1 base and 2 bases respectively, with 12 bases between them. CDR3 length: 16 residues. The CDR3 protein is CASSLAPGGPGNTIYF. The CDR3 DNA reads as TGTGCCAGCAGCTTAGCCCCCGGGGGACCTGGAAACACCATATATTTT.

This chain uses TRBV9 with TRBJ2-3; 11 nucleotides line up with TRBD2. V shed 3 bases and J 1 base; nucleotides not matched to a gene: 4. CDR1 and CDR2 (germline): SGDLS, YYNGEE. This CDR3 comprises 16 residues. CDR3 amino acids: CASSALAGGGTDTQYF. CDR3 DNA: TGTGCCAGCAGCGCCCTAGCGGGAGGAGGCACAGATACGCAGTATTTT.

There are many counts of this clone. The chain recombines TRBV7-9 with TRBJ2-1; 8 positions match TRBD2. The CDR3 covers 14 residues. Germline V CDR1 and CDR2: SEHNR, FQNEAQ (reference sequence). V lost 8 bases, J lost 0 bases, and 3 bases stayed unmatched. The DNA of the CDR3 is TGTGCCAGCGTCAGCGGGGGCTCCTACAATGAGCAGTTCTTC. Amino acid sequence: CASVSGGSYNEQFF. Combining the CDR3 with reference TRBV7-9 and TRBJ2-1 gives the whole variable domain DTGVSQNPRHKITKRGQNVTFRCDPISEHNRLYWYRQTLGQGPEFLTYFQNEAQLEKSRLLSDRFSAERPKGSFSTLEIQRTEQGDSAMYLCASVSGGSYNEQFFGPGTRLTVL.

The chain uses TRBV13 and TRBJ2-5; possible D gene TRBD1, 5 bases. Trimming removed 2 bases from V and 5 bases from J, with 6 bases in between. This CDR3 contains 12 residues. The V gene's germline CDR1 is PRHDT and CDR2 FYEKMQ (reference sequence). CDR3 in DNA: TGTGCCAGCAGCTTATCAGGGGAGACCCAGTACTTC. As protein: CASSLSGETQYF.

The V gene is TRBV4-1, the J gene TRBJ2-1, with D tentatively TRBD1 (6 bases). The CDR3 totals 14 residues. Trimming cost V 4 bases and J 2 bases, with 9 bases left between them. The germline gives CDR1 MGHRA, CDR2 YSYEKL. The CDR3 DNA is TGCGCCAGCAGCCTAGGGACAACCTACAATGAGCAGTTCTTC. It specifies CASSLGTTYNEQFF.

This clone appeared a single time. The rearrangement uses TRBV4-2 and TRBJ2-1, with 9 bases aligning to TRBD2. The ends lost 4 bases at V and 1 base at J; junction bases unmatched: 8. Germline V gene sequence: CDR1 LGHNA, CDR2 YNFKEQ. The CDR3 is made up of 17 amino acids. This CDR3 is CASSLEGLAQSYNEQFF. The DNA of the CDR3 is TGTGCCAGCAGCCTAGAGGGACTAGCACAATCCTACAATGAGCAGTTCTTC.

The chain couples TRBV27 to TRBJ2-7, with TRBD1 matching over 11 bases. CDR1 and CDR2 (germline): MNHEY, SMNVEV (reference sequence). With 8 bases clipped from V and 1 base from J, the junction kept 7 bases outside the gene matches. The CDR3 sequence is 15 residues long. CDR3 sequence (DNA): TGTGCCAGCGGGGGACAGGGGGACGGTTCCTACGAGCAGTACTTC. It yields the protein CASGGQGDGSYEQYF.

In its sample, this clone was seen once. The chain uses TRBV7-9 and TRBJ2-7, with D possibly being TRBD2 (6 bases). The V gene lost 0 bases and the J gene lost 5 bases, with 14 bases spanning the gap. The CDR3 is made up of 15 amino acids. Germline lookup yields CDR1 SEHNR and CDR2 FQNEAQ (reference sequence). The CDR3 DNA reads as TGTGCCAGCAGCTTAGCTCTAGGAGGGTGGGACGAGCAGTACTTC. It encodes CASSLALGGWDEQYF.

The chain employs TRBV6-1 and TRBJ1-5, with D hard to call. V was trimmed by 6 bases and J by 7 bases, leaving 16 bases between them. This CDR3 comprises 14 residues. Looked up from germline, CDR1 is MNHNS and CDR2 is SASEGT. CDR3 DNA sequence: TGTGCCAGCAGGGAGGCGGGGTCTGGACAGCCCCAGCATTTT. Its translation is CASREAGSGQPQHF.

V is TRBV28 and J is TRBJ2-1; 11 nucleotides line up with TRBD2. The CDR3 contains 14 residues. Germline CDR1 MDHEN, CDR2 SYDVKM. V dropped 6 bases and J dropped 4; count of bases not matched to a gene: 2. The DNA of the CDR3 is TGTGCCAGCAGACTAGCGGGAGATTACAATGAGCAGTTCTTC. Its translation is CASRLAGDYNEQFF.

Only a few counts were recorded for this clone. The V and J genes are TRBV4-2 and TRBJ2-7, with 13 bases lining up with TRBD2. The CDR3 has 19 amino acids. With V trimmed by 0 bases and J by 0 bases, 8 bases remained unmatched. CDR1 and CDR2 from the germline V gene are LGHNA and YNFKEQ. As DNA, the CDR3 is TGTGCCAGCAGCCAAGATGTGGGGACTAGCGGGGTTACCTCCTACGAGCAGTACTTC. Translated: CASSQDVGTSGVTSYEQYF.

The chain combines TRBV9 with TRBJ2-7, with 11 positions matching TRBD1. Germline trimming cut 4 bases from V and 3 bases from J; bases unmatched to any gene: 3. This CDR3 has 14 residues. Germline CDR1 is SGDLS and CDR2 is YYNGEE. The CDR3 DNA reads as TGTGCCAGCAGCACCGGGACAGGGGGCTACGAGCAGTACTTC. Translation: CASSTGTGGYEQYF.

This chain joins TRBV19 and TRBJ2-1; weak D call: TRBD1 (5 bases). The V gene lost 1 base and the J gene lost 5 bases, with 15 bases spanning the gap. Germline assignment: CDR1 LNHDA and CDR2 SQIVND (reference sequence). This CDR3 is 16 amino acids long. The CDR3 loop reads CASSIGTLKGHNEQFF. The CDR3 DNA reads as TGTGCCAGTAGTATAGGGACACTAAAAGGCCACAATGAGCAGTTCTTC.